The present TCR beta chain was sequenced within a study of blood T cell repertoires in COVID-19. Study-wide background: Samples taken during acute and convalescent COVID-19 were collected in the United States, Italy and Spain. Sources were T cells, B-cell-depleted T cells, or PBMCs; the material itself was cDNA or gDNA.

This CDR3 comprises 15 residues. The germline V gene encodes CDR1 MNHEY and CDR2 SVGAGI. V was shortened by 0 bases and J by 2 bases, with 10 bases between the two germline ends. Original processing methods: Amplification from reference gene primers served as the basis for estimated nucleated cell counts. Assay: immunoSEQ multiplex PCR; the TCRdb copy retains only in-frame clones and omits some. V, J and clone size reflect that table, while D and trimming were determined from the DNA. The sample has roughly 140,000 clones; approximately 85% are singletons. The source of this sequence is a man aged 65 to 85 with acute or convalescent COVID-19. The chain is built from TRBV6-5 and TRBJ1-2; D is possibly TRBD1 (5 bases). Source material: peripheral blood. This CDR3 reads CASSYSRGGNYGYTF. The CDR3 DNA sequence: TGTGCCAGCAGTTACTCGAGGGGAGGAAACTATGGCTACACCTTC.